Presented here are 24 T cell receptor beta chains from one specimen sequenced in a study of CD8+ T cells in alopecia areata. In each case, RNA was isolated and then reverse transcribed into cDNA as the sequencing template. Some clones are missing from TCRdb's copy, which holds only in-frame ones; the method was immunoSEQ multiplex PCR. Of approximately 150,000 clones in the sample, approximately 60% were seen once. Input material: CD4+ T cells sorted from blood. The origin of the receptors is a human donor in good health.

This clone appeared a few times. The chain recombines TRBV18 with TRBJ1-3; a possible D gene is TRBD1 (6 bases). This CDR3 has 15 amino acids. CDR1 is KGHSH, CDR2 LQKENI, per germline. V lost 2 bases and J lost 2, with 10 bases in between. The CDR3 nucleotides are TGTGCCAGCTCACCAGTGTCAGGGGCTGGAAACACCATATATTTT. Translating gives CASSPVSGAGNTIYF. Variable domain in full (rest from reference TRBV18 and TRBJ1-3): NAGVMQNPRHLVRRRGQEARLRCSPMKGHSHVYWYRQLPEEGLKFMVYLQKENIIDESGMPKERFSAEFPKEGPSILRIQQVVRGDSAAYFCASSPVSGAGNTIYFGEGSWLTVV.

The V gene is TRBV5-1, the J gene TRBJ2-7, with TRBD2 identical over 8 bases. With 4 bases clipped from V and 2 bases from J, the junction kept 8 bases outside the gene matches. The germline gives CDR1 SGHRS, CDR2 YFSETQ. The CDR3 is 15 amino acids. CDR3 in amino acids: CASSLQAGVAYEQYF. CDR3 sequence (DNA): TGCGCCAGCAGCCTCCAAGCGGGAGTCGCCTACGAGCAGTACTTC.

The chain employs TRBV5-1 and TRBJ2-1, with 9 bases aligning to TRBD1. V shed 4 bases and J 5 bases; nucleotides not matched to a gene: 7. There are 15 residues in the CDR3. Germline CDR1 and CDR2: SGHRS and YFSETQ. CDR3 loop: CASSPRDRANNEQFF. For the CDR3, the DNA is TGCGCCAGCAGCCCCCGGGACAGGGCCAACAATGAGCAGTTCTTC.

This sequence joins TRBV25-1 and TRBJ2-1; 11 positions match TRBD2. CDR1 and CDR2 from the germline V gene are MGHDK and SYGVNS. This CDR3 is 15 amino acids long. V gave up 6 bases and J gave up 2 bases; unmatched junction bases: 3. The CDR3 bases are TGTGCCAGCAGCCTAGCGGGAGGCACCTACAATGAGCAGTTCTTC. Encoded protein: CASSLAGGTYNEQFF. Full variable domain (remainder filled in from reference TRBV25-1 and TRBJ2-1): EADIYQTPRYLVIGTGKKITLECSQTMGHDKMYWYQQDPGMELHLIHYSYGVNSTEKGDLSSESTVSRIRTEHFPLTLESARPSHTSQYLCASSLAGGTYNEQFFGPGTRLTVL.

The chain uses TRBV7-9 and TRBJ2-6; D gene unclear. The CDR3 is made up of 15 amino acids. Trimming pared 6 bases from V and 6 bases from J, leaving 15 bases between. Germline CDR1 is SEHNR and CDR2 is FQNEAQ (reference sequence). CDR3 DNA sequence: TGTGCCAGCAGTCCTCGAAACCAGTTGGCCAACGTCCTGACTTTC. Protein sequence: CASSPRNQLANVLTF.

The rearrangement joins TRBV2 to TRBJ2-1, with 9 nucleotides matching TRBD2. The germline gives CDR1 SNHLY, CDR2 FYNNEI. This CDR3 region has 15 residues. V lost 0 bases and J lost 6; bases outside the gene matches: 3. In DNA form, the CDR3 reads TGTGCCAGCAGTGAAGCGGGCGGGAGGGGCAATGAGCAGTTCTTC. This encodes CASSEAGGRGNEQFF.

This CDR3 reads CASSLQGLSDTQYF. CDR3 nucleotides: TGCGCCAGCAGCTTGCAGGGCTTATCAGATACGCAGTATTTT. This rearrangement joins TRBV5-1 to TRBJ2-3; D perhaps matches TRBD1 (5 bases). Germline-derived CDR1 and CDR2 are SGHRS and YFSETQ. The CDR3 has 14 residues. Trimming took off 1 base at V and 4 bases at J, with 10 bases between the two ends.

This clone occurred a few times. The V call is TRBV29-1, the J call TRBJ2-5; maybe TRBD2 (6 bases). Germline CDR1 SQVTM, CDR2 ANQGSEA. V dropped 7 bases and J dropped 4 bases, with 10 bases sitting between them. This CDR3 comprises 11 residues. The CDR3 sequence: CSGRGGETQYF. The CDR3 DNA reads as TGCAGCGGGCGGGGTGGAGAGACCCAGTACTTC.

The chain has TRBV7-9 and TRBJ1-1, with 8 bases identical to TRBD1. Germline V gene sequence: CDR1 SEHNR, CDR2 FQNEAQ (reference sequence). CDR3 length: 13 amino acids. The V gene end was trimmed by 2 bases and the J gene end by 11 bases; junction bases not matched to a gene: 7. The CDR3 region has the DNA TGTGCCAGCAGCTTATCAGGGGGCGCGGATGCTTTCTTT. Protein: CASSLSGGADAFF.

CDR3 loop: CAISVRAQETQYF. Written as DNA, the CDR3 is TGTGCCATCAGTGTTCGGGCGCAAGAGACCCAGTACTTC. This chain links TRBV10-3 with TRBJ2-5; D ambiguous. The CDR3 consists of 13 residues. Germline assignment: CDR1 ENHRY and CDR2 SYGVKD. V was shortened by 4 bases and J by 2 bases, with 8 bases between the two germline ends.

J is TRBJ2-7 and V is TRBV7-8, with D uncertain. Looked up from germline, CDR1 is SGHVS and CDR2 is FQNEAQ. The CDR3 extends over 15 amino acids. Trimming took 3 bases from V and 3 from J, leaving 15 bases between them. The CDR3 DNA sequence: TGTGCCAGCAGCTTGGACCCGTCCGGATTCTACGAGCAGTACTTC. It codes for CASSLDPSGFYEQYF.

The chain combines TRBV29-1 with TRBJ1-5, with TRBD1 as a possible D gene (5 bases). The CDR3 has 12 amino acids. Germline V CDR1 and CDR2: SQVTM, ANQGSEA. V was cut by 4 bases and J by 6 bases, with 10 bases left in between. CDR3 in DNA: TGCAGCGTTGGCAGGGACGGTCAGCCCCAGCATTTT. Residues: CSVGRDGQPQHF.

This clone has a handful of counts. CDR3 loop: CSVRPAAEAFF. CDR3 sequence (DNA): TGCAGCGTTCGCCCGGCAGCCGAAGCTTTCTTT. This chain connects TRBV29-1 to TRBJ1-1; no firm D call. Germline CDR1 is SQVTM and CDR2 is ANQGSEA. Trimming stripped 5 bases from V and 8 bases from J, with 12 bases between. The length of the CDR3 is 11 residues.

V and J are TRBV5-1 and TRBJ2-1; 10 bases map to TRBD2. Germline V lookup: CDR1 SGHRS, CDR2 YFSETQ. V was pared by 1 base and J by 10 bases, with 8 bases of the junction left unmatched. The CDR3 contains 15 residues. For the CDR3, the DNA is TGCGCCAGCAGCTTGCAAGCGGGAGGGAACAGGGAGCAGTTCTTC. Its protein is CASSLQAGGNREQFF. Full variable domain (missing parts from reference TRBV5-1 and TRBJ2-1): KAGVTQTPRYLIKTRGQQVTLSCSPISGHRSVSWYQQTPGQGLQFLFEYFSETQRNKGNFPGRFSGRQFSNSRSEMNVSTLELGDSALYLCASSLQAGGNREQFFGPGTRLTVL.

CDR3 in DNA: TGTGCCAGCAGCTTGGGAGGGACTGGATTCAATGAGCAGTTCTTC. Protein: CASSLGGTGFNEQFF. The chain links TRBV7-2 to TRBJ2-1, with 7 bases lining up with TRBD2. CDR3 length equals 15 residues. Germline V gene data show CDR1 as SGHTA and CDR2 as FQGNSA. The J segment lost 6 bases and the V segment lost 3 bases, leaving 8 bases of the junction unmatched.

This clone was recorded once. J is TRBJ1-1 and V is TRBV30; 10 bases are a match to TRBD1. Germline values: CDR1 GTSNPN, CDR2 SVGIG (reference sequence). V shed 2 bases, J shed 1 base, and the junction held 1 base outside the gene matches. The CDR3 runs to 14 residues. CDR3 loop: CAWSWTGGNTEAFF. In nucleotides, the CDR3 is TGTGCCTGGAGTTGGACAGGGGGGAACACTGAAGCTTTCTTT.

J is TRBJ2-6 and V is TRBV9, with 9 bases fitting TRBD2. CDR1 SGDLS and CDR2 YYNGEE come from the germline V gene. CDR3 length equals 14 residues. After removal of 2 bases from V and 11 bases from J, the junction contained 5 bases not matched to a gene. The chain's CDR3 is CASSVTGLADVLTF. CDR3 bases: TGTGCCAGCAGCGTGACGGGACTAGCAGACGTCCTGACTTTC. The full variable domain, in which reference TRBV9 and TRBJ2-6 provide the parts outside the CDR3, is DSGVTQTPKHLITATGQRVTLRCSPRSGDLSVYWYQQSLDQGLQFLIQYYNGEERAKGNILERFSAQQFPDLHSELNLSSLELGDSALYFCASSVTGLADVLTFGAGSRLTVL.

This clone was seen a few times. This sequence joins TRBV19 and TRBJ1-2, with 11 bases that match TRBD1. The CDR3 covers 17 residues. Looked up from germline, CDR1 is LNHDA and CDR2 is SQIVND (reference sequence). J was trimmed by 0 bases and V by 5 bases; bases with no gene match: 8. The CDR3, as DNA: TGTGCCAGTAGTCCCCAGGACAGGGGGCGATCTAACTATGGCTACACCTTC. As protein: CASSPQDRGRSNYGYTF.

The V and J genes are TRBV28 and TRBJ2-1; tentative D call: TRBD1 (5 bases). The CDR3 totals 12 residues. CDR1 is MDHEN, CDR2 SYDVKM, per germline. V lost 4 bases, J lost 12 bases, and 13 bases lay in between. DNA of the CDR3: TGTGCCAGCAGTTCCCAGGGATCTGCGCAGTTCTTC. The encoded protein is CASSSQGSAQFF.

The CDR3 is CATGDSGDTQYF. For the CDR3, the DNA is TGCGCCACCGGAGATTCGGGAGATACGCAGTATTTT. V is TRBV10-1 and J is TRBJ2-3; D call uncertain. The V end lost 10 bases, the J end lost 5 bases, and 13 bases lay between the germline ends. This CDR3 is 12 amino acids long. Germline assignment: CDR1 WNHNN and CDR2 SYGVQD (reference sequence).

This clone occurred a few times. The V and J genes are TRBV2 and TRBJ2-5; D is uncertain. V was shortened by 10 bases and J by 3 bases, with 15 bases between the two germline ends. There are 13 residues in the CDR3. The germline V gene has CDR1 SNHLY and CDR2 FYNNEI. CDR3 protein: CATGPERKETQYF. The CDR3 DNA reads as TGTGCCACCGGGCCCGAGAGGAAAGAGACCCAGTACTTC.

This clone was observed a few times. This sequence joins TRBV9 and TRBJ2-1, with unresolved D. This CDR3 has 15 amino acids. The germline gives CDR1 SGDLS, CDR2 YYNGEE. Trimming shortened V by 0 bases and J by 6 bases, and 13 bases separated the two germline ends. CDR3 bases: TGTGCCAGCAGCGTAGATCCGTTGAGTGGCAATGAGCAGTTCTTC. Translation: CASSVDPLSGNEQFF.

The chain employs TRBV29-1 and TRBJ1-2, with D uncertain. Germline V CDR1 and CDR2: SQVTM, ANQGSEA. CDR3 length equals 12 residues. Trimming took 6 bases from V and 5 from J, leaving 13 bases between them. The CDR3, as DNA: TGCAGCGTACACAGTGGGGATTATGGCTACACCTTC. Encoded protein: CSVHSGDYGYTF.

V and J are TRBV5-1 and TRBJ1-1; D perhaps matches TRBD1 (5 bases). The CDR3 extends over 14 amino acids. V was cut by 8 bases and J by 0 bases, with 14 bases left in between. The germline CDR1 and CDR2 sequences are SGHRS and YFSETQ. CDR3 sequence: CARLLTDMNTEAFF. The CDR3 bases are TGCGCCAGATTACTGACAGACATGAACACTGAAGCTTTCTTT.